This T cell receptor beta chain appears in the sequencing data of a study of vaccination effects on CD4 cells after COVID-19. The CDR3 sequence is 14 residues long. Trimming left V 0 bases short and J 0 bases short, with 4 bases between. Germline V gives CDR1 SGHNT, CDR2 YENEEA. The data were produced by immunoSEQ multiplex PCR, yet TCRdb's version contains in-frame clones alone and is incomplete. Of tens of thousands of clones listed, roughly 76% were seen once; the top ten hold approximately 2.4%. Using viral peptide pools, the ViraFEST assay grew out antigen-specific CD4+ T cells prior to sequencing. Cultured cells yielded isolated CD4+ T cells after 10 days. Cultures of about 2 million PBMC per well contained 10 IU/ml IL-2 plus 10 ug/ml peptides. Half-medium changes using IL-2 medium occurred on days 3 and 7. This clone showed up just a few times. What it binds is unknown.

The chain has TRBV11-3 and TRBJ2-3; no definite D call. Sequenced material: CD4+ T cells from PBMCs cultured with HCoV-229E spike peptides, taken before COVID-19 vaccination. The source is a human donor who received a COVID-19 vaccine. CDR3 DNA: TGTGCCAGCAGCTTAGACCGGAGCACAGATACGCAGTATTTT. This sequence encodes CASSLDRSTDTQYF. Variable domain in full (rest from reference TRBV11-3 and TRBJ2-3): EAGVVQSPRYKIIEKKQPVAFWCNPISGHNTLYWYLQNLGQGPELLIRYENEEAVDDSQLPKDRFSAERLKGVDSTLKIQPAELGDSAVYLCASSLDRSTDTQYFGPGTRLTVL.